These T cell receptor beta chains were read from a single sample in a study of post-analysis software for immune sequencing data. TCRdb used MiXCR to reprocess the PCR reads, holding one entry per CDR3 protein. This table holds approximately 630,000 distinct CDR3 sequences, approximately 59% found once. Sequencing was carried out using blood. All receptors come from a girl aged 2 to 10 with multiple sclerosis. The CDR3 runs from the conserved cysteine through the conserved F or W. Fields, in order: D gene, CDR3 length, V gene, J gene, clone size, CDR3 protein, CDR3 DNA. The D gene is left open where the match is weak. Rows may omit the clone size; those that give it use once, few, many or a size class.

.	12	TRBV5-5	TRBJ1-1	.	CASSSGLIEAFF	TGTGCCAGCAGCTCGGGATTGATTGAAGCTTTCTTT
.	16	TRBV7-3	TRBJ2-2	.	CASTLGGADNTGELFF	TGTGCCAGCACCCTAGGAGGGGCAGATAACACCGGGGAGCTGTTTTTT
.	14	TRBV25-1	TRBJ1-2	.	CASSLSRANYGYTF	TGTGCCAGCAGTTTAAGCAGGGCTAACTATGGCTACACCTTC
.	14	TRBV6-5	TRBJ2-5	few	CASSWPGGTETQYF	TGTGCCAGCAGTTGGCCAGGAGGGACGGAGACCCAGTACTTC
.	13	TRBV6-5	TRBJ1-2	.	CASTKDSTGGYTF	TGTGCCAGCACAAAGGACTCAACGGGTGGCTACACCTTC
.	11	TRBV20-1	TRBJ2-1	.	CSAGTVNEQFF	TGCAGTGCTGGAACGGTCAATGAGCAGTTCTTC
.	16	TRBV6-1	TRBJ1-2	.	CASSEAHAELNYGYTF	TGTGCCAGCAGTGAAGCGCACGCAGAGCTAAACTATGGCTACACCTTC
TRBD2	16	TRBV12-3/TRBV12-4	TRBJ2-1	.	CASSLAGQRGGNEQFF	TGTGCCAGCAGTTTAGCGGGGCAGCGGGGGGGCAATGAGCAGTTCTTC
.	15	TRBV5-1	TRBJ1-2	few	CASSLEPGEGYGYTF	TGCGCCAGCAGCTTGGAGCCAGGGGAGGGCTATGGCTACACCTTC
.	15	TRBV6-6	TRBJ2-7	.	CASSTVRTLSPEQYF	TGTGCCAGCAGTACCGTCCGGACTTTGTCACCCGAGCAGTACTTC
.	9	TRBV29-1	TRBJ1-2	.	CSVEEGYTF	TGCAGCGTTGAAGAGGGCTATACCTTC
.	14	TRBV6-1	TRBJ2-3	few	CAVEERSSTDTQYF	TGTGCCGTCGAGGAGCGGAGTTCCACAGATACGCAGTATTTT
TRBD1	15	TRBV7-6	TRBJ1-5	.	CASSPRQGGNQPQHF	TGTGCCAGCAGCCCACGACAGGGCGGCAATCAGCCCCAGCATTTT
.	15	TRBV5-1	TRBJ2-7	.	CASSLVASATYEQYF	TGCGCCAGCAGCTTGGTTGCTAGCGCAACCTACGAGCAGTACTTC
.	13	TRBV4-2	TRBJ2-5	.	CASSQARDGTQYF	TGTGCCAGCAGCCAGGCCAGAGACGGGACCCAGTACTTC
TRBD1	14	TRBV12-3/TRBV12-4	TRBJ2-7	few	CASNPTGTAYEQYF	TGTGCCAGCAACCCAACCGGGACAGCCTACGAGCAGTACTTC
TRBD1	14	TRBV20-1	TRBJ1-2	.	CSAYRTGAANGYTF	TGCAGTGCTTACCGGACAGGGGCAGCGAATGGCTACACCTTC
.	14	TRBV10-3	TRBJ2-3	few	CAISAGGGTDTQYF	TGTGCCATCAGTGCGGGCGGAGGCACAGATACGCAGTATTTT
.	13	TRBV12-3/TRBV12-4	TRBJ1-2	.	CASSLMTNYGYTF	TGTGCCAGCAGTTTAATGACTAACTATGGCTACACCTTC
TRBD2	16	TRBV9	TRBJ2-5	.	CASSLGLAGTAETQYF	TGTGCCAGCAGCCTGGGACTAGCGGGAACAGCGGAGACCCAGTACTTC
TRBD2	15	TRBV7-7	TRBJ2-1	.	CASSLAGLADNEQFF	TGTGCCAGCAGCTTAGCGGGACTAGCGGACAATGAGCAGTTCTTC
TRBD1	13	TRBV29-1	TRBJ2-7	few	CSVDETGAGEQYF	TGCAGCGTTGACGAGACAGGGGCGGGGGAGCAGTACTTC
.	15	TRBV5-1	TRBJ2-1	.	CASSLGGVVRREQFF	TGCGCCAGCAGCTTGGGGGGGGTTGTACGTCGTGAGCAGTTCTTC
TRBD1	13	TRBV9	TRBJ2-2	few	CASRTGNTGELFF	TGTGCCAGCCGGACAGGGAACACCGGGGAGCTGTTTTTT
TRBD2	14	TRBV29-1	TRBJ2-1	.	CSSEPGGSDHEQFF	TGCAGCAGCGAACCGGGCGGGAGCGACCATGAGCAGTTCTTC
.	13	TRBV7-6	TRBJ2-7	few	CASSLTSLDEQYF	TGTGCCAGCAGCCTTACTAGCCTCGACGAGCAGTACTTC
.	16	TRBV11-3	TRBJ1-2	few	CASSFQVGSNNYGYTF	TGTGCCAGCAGCTTTCAAGTGGGATCGAATAACTATGGCTACACCTTC
.	18	TRBV7-6	TRBJ1-1	.	CASSLYRRQSTAIPEAFF	TGTGCCAGCAGCTTATATCGTAGACAGTCCACGGCGATCCCTGAAGCTTTCTTT
.	16	TRBV4-3	TRBJ2-1	once	CASSPKIHFSYNEQFF	TGCGCCAGCAGCCCCAAGATCCACTTCTCCTACAATGAGCAGTTCTTC
.	11	TRBV25-1	TRBJ1-5	.	CASSGEGPQHF	TGTGCCAGCAGCGGCGAGGGGCCCCAGCATTTT
TRBD2	17	TRBV3-1	TRBJ2-7	.	CASSRQAGGTTPYEQYF	TGTGCCAGCAGCCGCCAAGCGGGTGGGACTACCCCCTACGAGCAGTACTTC
.	13	TRBV20-1	TRBJ2-3	.	CSARWAPTDTQYF	TGCAGTGCTAGATGGGCACCCACAGATACGCAGTATTTT
.	14	TRBV5-1	TRBJ2-7	.	CASSEGGDSYEQYF	TGCGCCAGCAGCGAAGGAGGGGACTCCTACGAGCAGTACTTC
TRBD1	15	TRBV10-3	TRBJ2-5	.	CAIRPDRGRSNEQYF	TGTGCCATCAGACCCGACAGGGGGCGAAGCAATGAGCAGTACTTC
.	13	TRBV29-1	TRBJ2-1	.	CSVPSNRASEQFF	TGCAGCGTTCCCTCTAATAGGGCCAGTGAGCAGTTCTTC
.	15	TRBV20-1	TRBJ2-1	few	CSARGVGRPGDEQFF	TGCAGTGCTAGGGGGGTAGGCCGCCCGGGAGATGAGCAGTTCTTC
.	16	TRBV4-1	TRBJ2-5	once	CASSQEGRVGGETQYF	TGCGCCAGCAGCCAAGAAGGCAGGGTAGGGGGAGAGACCCAGTACTTC
TRBD2	14	TRBV29-1	TRBJ2-1	.	CSVEESSGYNEQFF	TGCAGCGTCGAGGAGTCTAGCGGTTACAATGAGCAGTTCTTC
.	15	TRBV7-9	TRBJ1-1	.	CASSWGDNLNTEAFF	TGTGCCAGCAGCTGGGGGGACAACTTGAACACTGAAGCTTTCTTT
TRBD2	14	TRBV5-6	TRBJ2-5	.	CASSSDSGGSTQYF	TGTGCCAGCAGTTCGGACAGCGGGGGGTCGACCCAGTACTTC
.	12	TRBV12-3/TRBV12-4	TRBJ2-5	.	CASSTTAVGQYF	TGTGCCAGCAGCACCACAGCGGTTGGGCAGTACTTC
.	13	TRBV5-1	TRBJ2-3	.	CASTRPSTDTQYF	TGCGCCAGCACACGGCCTAGCACAGATACGCAGTATTTT
.	15	TRBV5-1	TRBJ1-4	few	CASSLLQGMEEKLFF	TGCGCCAGCAGCTTGTTGCAGGGGATGGAAGAAAAACTGTTTTTT
TRBD2	14	TRBV20-1	TRBJ2-3	.	CSAGLAGAVDTQYF	TGCAGTGCCGGACTAGCGGGGGCAGTAGATACGCAGTATTTT
TRBD2	15	TRBV11-1	TRBJ2-1	.	CASSLALAGYNEQFF	TGTGCCAGCAGCTTAGCATTAGCGGGCTACAATGAGCAGTTCTTC
.	14	TRBV6-5	TRBJ2-3	few	CASSWRGGTDTQYF	TGTGCCAGCAGTTGGAGAGGGGGCACAGATACGCAGTATTTT
.	13	TRBV4-3	TRBJ1-6	.	CASSPRVNSPLHF	TGCGCCAGCAGCCCCAGAGTTAATTCACCCCTCCACTTT
TRBD2	15	TRBV6-2/TRBV6-3	TRBJ2-1	.	CASRASGIVYNEQFF	TGTGCCAGCAGGGCTAGCGGGATAGTTTACAATGAGCAGTTCTTC
TRBD2	15	TRBV6-2/TRBV6-3	TRBJ2-7	.	CASSEGLAGGYEQYF	TGTGCCAGCAGTGAGGGACTAGCGGGAGGCTACGAGCAGTACTTC
TRBD2	14	TRBV20-1	TRBJ2-5	.	CSAPPTSGSETQYF	TGCAGTGCCCCACCGACTAGCGGGAGCGAGACCCAGTACTTC
TRBD2	16	TRBV9	TRBJ2-1	.	CASSVGSGETYNEQFF	TGTGCCAGCAGCGTAGGAAGCGGGGAAACCTACAATGAGCAGTTCTTC